Listed below are T cell receptor beta chains from one sample, sequenced in a study of blood T cell repertoires in COVID-19. Sequencing was performed with immunoSEQ multiplex PCR; in TCRdb, only in-frame clones are kept and a portion is missing. The sample has 250,000 to 300,000 clones; more than 75% are singletons. Material for sequencing was PBMCs or T cells enriched from blood (not recorded which). The origin of the receptors is a woman between 50 and 59 years old who had been exposed to COVID-19. The CDR3 runs from the conserved cysteine through the conserved F or W. Each record gives: J gene, clone size, D gene, V gene, CDR3 DNA, CDR3 protein. A D gene is named only where the DNA matches it firmly. Where a row states a size, it is once, few, many or the class of an expanded clone; other rows omit it.

J: TRBJ1-1; size: -; D: -; V: TRBV7-9; DNA: TGTGCCAGCAGCTTAGGCAGGCAAATCAGAATGAACACTGAAGCTTTCTTT; CDR3: CASSLGRQIRMNTEAFF
J: TRBJ2-3; size: -; D: -; V: TRBV28; DNA: TGTGCCAGCAAGGTCTCAGGGTCGAAGCAGCAGTATTTT; CDR3: CASKVSGSKQQYF
J: TRBJ2-5; size: -; D: TRBD2; V: TRBV5-6; DNA: TGTGCCAGCAGCTTGGAAGCGGGGGGCCGGGGTGAGACCCAGTACTTC; CDR3: CASSLEAGGRGETQYF
J: TRBJ2-3; size: -; D: -; V: TRBV18; DNA: TGTGCCAGCTCACGGGGGCGGGATACGCAGTATTTT; CDR3: CASSRGRDTQYF
J: TRBJ1-1; size: -; D: -; V: TRBV5-1; DNA: TGCGCCAGCAGCTTGGGGGGTCTAGCACGGCTGAACACTGAAGCTTTCTTT; CDR3: CASSLGGLARLNTEAFF
J: TRBJ1-4; size: -; D: TRBD1; V: TRBV28; DNA: TGTGCCAGCACAGGCATAGGGACAGGGAAAGAAAAACTGTTTTTT; CDR3: CASTGIGTGKEKLFF
J: TRBJ2-7; size: -; D: TRBD2; V: TRBV5-6; DNA: TGTGCCAGCAGCCACGGACTAGCGGGGATTTACGAGCAGTACTTC; CDR3: CASSHGLAGIYEQYF
J: TRBJ2-7; size: -; D: -; V: TRBV27; DNA: TGTGCCAGCGGAGGAGGGGCAGTCTACGAGCAGTACTTC; CDR3: CASGGGAVYEQYF
J: TRBJ2-5; size: -; D: TRBD2; V: TRBV18; DNA: TGTGCCAGCTCACCAACCCTAGCGGGGGTCCAAGAGACCCAGTACTTC; CDR3: CASSPTLAGVQETQYF
J: TRBJ2-1; size: -; D: -; V: TRBV7-3; DNA: TGTGCCAGCAGCTTAGAGGGAGATGAGCAGTTCTTC; CDR3: CASSLEGDEQFF
J: TRBJ1-2; size: -; D: TRBD1; V: TRBV2; DNA: TGTGCCAGCAGTGACGCCGGGACAGGGTACCCTACCACACCCTATGGCTACACCTTC; CDR3: CASSDAGTGYPTTPYGYTF
J: TRBJ1-1; size: -; D: TRBD1; V: TRBV27; DNA: TGTGCCAGCAGTTTAAAAAGGGGGCAAACTGAAGCTTTCTTT; CDR3: CASSLKRGQTEAFF
J: TRBJ2-3; size: -; D: -; V: TRBV12-3/TRBV12-4; DNA: TGTGCCAGCAGCCCAGGGACTCGCTATACGCAGTATTTT; CDR3: CASSPGTRYTQYF
J: TRBJ2-5; size: -; D: TRBD2; V: TRBV5-6; DNA: TGTGCCAGCAGGTCTAGCGGGGGGGCATTTGGGACCCAGTACTTC; CDR3: CASRSSGGAFGTQYF
J: TRBJ1-2; size: -; D: TRBD1; V: TRBV6-2/TRBV6-3; DNA: TGTGCCAGCAGTTCGGACAGGGGGTATGGCTACACCTTC; CDR3: CASSSDRGYGYTF
J: TRBJ1-3; size: -; D: -; V: TRBV12-3/TRBV12-4; DNA: TGTGCCAGCAGTACAGGCTCTGGAAACACCATATATTTT; CDR3: CASSTGSGNTIYF
J: TRBJ1-1; size: once; D: TRBD1; V: TRBV30; DNA: TGTGCCTGGAGTGTGGGTACAGGGGCCACTGAAGCTTTCTTT; CDR3: CAWSVGTGATEAFF
J: TRBJ1-1; size: -; D: TRBD1; V: TRBV7-8; DNA: TGTGCCAGCAGCTTGGGACAGGGGGCGATGACTGAAGCTTTCTTT; CDR3: CASSLGQGAMTEAFF
J: TRBJ1-4; size: -; D: -; V: TRBV7-9; DNA: TGTGCCAGCAGCTCACCTGAGAGTGATGAAAAACTGTTTTTT; CDR3: CASSSPESDEKLFF
J: TRBJ1-2; size: few; D: TRBD1; V: TRBV27; DNA: TGTGCCAGCAGTTTGAGGGGGCAGGACTATGGCTACACCTTC; CDR3: CASSLRGQDYGYTF
J: TRBJ2-2; size: -; D: -; V: TRBV6-4; DNA: TGTGCCAGCAGTGCCCACTCCACCGGGGAGCTGTTTTTT; CDR3: CASSAHSTGELFF
J: TRBJ1-6; size: few; D: -; V: TRBV5-6; DNA: TGTGCCAGCAGCCTCCCTACTGATTCACCCCTCCACTTT; CDR3: CASSLPTDSPLHF
J: TRBJ1-5; size: few; D: -; V: TRBV21-1; DNA: TGTGCCAGCAGCAGTAGAGGGAGGGGCAATCAGCCCCAGCATTTT; CDR3: CASSSRGRGNQPQHF
J: TRBJ2-7; size: once; D: -; V: TRBV5-1; DNA: TGCGCCAGCAGCTTGGACAGGGACAATCCCTACGAGCAGTACTTC; CDR3: CASSLDRDNPYEQYF
J: TRBJ1-5; size: -; D: -; V: TRBV19; DNA: TGTGCCAGTAGTAGCCGCACAGGGAGCGGTCAGCCCCAGCATTTT; CDR3: CASSSRTGSGQPQHF
J: TRBJ2-3; size: -; D: TRBD2; V: TRBV5-1; DNA: TGCGCCAGCAGCATTAGCGGGGCCACAGATACGCAGTATTTT; CDR3: CASSISGATDTQYF
J: TRBJ1-2; size: -; D: TRBD1; V: TRBV24-1; DNA: TGTGCCACCAGTGATTCCGGGACAGGCTATGGCTACACCTTC; CDR3: CATSDSGTGYGYTF
J: TRBJ2-7; size: -; D: -; V: TRBV24-1; DNA: TGTGCCACCAGTGATTCTGGGGACAAGGGGGACTACGAGCAGTACTTC; CDR3: CATSDSGDKGDYEQYF
J: TRBJ1-2; size: many; D: TRBD1; V: TRBV5-1; DNA: TGCGCCAGCAGCTTGGGGGGGACAGGCGGCTATGGCTACACCTTC; CDR3: CASSLGGTGGYGYTF
J: TRBJ2-7; size: -; D: -; V: TRBV29-1; DNA: TGCAGCGTTGTTTCCGGCGGAACCTACGAGCAGTACTTC; CDR3: CSVVSGGTYEQYF
J: TRBJ1-1; size: few; D: TRBD1; V: TRBV7-2; DNA: TGTGCCAGCAGCTTGGTAGGGGGCCTTGAAGCTTTCTTT; CDR3: CASSLVGGLEAFF
J: TRBJ1-5; size: -; D: TRBD1; V: TRBV7-2; DNA: TGTGCCAGCAGCCTTACAGGGGGCGGCAATCAGCCCCAGCATTTT; CDR3: CASSLTGGGNQPQHF
J: TRBJ2-6; size: -; D: -; V: TRBV11-2; DNA: TGTGCCAGCAGCTTAGGATCCGGGTATGGGGCCAACGTCCTGACTTTC; CDR3: CASSLGSGYGANVLTF
J: TRBJ1-2; size: -; D: -; V: TRBV6-6; DNA: TGTGCCAGCAGTCTCTCCTACGGGGACTATGGCTACACCTTC; CDR3: CASSLSYGDYGYTF
J: TRBJ1-1; size: -; D: -; V: TRBV19; DNA: TGTGCCAGTAGTAGTGCGAACCCCTCGGAGTGGTCTGAAGCTTTCTTT; CDR3: CASSSANPSEWSEAFF
J: TRBJ1-5; size: -; D: -; V: TRBV19; DNA: TGTGCCAGTAGCACCCCCCAGGGTTTTAGCGGAACCCATCAGCCCCAGCATTTT; CDR3: CASSTPQGFSGTHQPQHF
J: TRBJ2-1; size: -; D: -; V: TRBV7-9; DNA: TGTGCCAGCAGCTTAGGGACAGCCGAAGCCTACAATGAGCAGTTCTTC; CDR3: CASSLGTAEAYNEQFF
J: TRBJ1-1; size: -; D: -; V: TRBV2; DNA: TGTGCCAGCAGCCGCCGTCAGGGGCCCCTAATGAACACTGAAGCTTTCTTT; CDR3: CASSRRQGPLMNTEAFF
J: TRBJ2-3; size: -; D: TRBD2; V: TRBV7-2; DNA: TGTGCCAGCAGTTATGGACTAGCGGGGGTTGCGTATTTT; CDR3: CASSYGLAGVAYF
J: TRBJ1-2; size: few; D: TRBD1; V: TRBV28; DNA: TGTGCCAGCAGTCGGGACAGGCCCAGATTATCAGGCTACACCTTC; CDR3: CASSRDRPRLSGYTF
J: TRBJ1-1; size: few; D: TRBD1; V: TRBV14; DNA: TGTGCCAGCAGCCTACGGACAGGGGCGAACACTGAAGCTTTCTTT; CDR3: CASSLRTGANTEAFF
J: TRBJ1-3; size: -; D: TRBD1; V: TRBV7-7; DNA: TGTGCCAGCAGCTTAGCCGATTCACAGGGGAACACCATATATTTT; CDR3: CASSLADSQGNTIYF
J: TRBJ1-1; size: -; D: -; V: TRBV6-4; DNA: TGTGCCAGCAGTGATCAGGGGCGGAAAGCTTTCTTT; CDR3: CASSDQGRKAFF
J: TRBJ2-5; size: once; D: TRBD1; V: TRBV15; DNA: TGTGCCACCAGCAGAGACTTGACAGGGGGCGAGGAGACCCAGTACTTC; CDR3: CATSRDLTGGEETQYF
J: TRBJ1-5; size: -; D: -; V: TRBV2; DNA: TGTGCCAGCAGTGACAGGGCCAGCCAGCCCCAGCATTTT; CDR3: CASSDRASQPQHF
J: TRBJ2-7; size: -; D: -; V: TRBV27; DNA: TGTGCCAGCAGTGCCAGGGCGGGGTACTACGAGCAGTACTTC; CDR3: CASSARAGYYEQYF
J: TRBJ1-1; size: -; D: TRBD1; V: TRBV28; DNA: TGTGCCAGCAGTTCCCCTATGGACAGGGAGGCTTTCTTT; CDR3: CASSSPMDREAFF
J: TRBJ2-1; size: -; D: -; V: TRBV7-9; DNA: TGTGCCAGCAGCTTTAGGGGGTTCCCCACAAGAAACAATGAGCAGTTCTTC; CDR3: CASSFRGFPTRNNEQFF
J: TRBJ2-7; size: -; D: TRBD2; V: TRBV7-2; DNA: TGTGCCAGCAGCGGTAGCGGGGGGCCCTACGAGCAGTACTTC; CDR3: CASSGSGGPYEQYF
J: TRBJ1-3; size: -; D: -; V: TRBV5-1; DNA: TGCGCCAGCAGCATGGACACCTCTGGAAACACCATATATTTT; CDR3: CASSMDTSGNTIYF
J: TRBJ2-5; size: -; D: -; V: TRBV10-2; DNA: TGCGCCACTCTAAGGGCGGGCCAAGAGACCCAGTACTTC; CDR3: CATLRAGQETQYF
J: TRBJ1-2; size: -; D: TRBD1; V: TRBV7-9; DNA: TGTGCCAGCAGCTCGACAGGGGGATATGGCTACACCTTC; CDR3: CASSSTGGYGYTF
J: TRBJ1-5; size: -; D: -; V: TRBV7-9; DNA: TGTGCCAGCAGCCTCCGGGGAAATCAGCCCCAGCATTTT; CDR3: CASSLRGNQPQHF